Many counts were recorded for the clone carrying this T cell receptor (beta chain). Antigen unknown. Researchers amplified the TCR beta CDR3 regions from RNA transcripts. The HTBI primer set served for first-round RT-PCR of the TCR CDR3. From the multiplex PCR reads, TCRdb called clonotypes with MiXCR, one entry per CDR3 protein. The table records about 350,000 distinct CDR3 sequences, 14% of them present only once. V lost 6 bases and J lost 6, with 24 bases in between. From germline, CDR1 is MDHEN and CDR2 SYDVKM. The CDR3 is made up of 17 amino acids. These data belong to a study of T cells in Graves' hyperthyroidism and ophthalmopathy. Notes on the study in general: In blood, most of the thyroid clonotypes expanded above 0.001 were also present. Ophthalmopathy stood apart from stable hyperthyroidism in a 13 V-J model.

Diagnoses used clinical symptoms, serum thyroxine and TRAb, thyroid ultrasound and orbital computed tomography. This chain uses TRBV28 with TRBJ2-4; maybe TRBD1 (8 bases). Sequenced: blood. The sequence came from a woman in her 30s with Graves' hyperthyroidism. As DNA, the CDR3 is TGTGCCAGCAGATCCCTCCGACAGGGGCGGGGGCTAAACATTCAGTACTTC. Amino acid sequence: CASRSLRQGRGLNIQYF.